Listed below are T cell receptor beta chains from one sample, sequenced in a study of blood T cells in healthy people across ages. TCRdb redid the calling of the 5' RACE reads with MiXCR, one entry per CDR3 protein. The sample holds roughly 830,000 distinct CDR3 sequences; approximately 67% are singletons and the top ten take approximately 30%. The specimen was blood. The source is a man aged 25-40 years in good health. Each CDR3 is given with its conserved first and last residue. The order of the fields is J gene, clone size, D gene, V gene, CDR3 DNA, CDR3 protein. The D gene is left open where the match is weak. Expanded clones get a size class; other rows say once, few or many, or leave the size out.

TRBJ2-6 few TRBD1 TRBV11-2 TGTGCCAGCAGATCAATCCGGGACAGAGTTTTTTCTGGGGCCAACGTCCTGACTTTC CASRSIRDRVFSGANVLTF
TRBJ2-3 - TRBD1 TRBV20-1 TGCAGTGCTATAACAGGGGGCGTCACAGATACGCAGTATTTT CSAITGGVTDTQYF
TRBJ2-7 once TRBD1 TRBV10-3 TGTGCCATCAGCCAGGGGGAAGGCTACGAGCAGTACTTC CAISQGEGYEQYF
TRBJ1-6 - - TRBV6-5 TGTGCCAGCAGACTGTCCGGGGCAGATAATTCACCCCTCCACTTT CASRLSGADNSPLHF
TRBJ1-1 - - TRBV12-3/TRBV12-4 TGTGCCAGCAGTTTAGGACCGGGACAAATGAACACTGAAGCTTTCTTT CASSLGPGQMNTEAFF
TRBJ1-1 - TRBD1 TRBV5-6 TGTGCCAGCAGCTTGGTGGGACAGGGAGGCACTGAAGCTTTCTTT CASSLVGQGGTEAFF
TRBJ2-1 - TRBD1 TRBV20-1 TGCAGTGCAACGGACAGGGTCGATGAGCAGTTCTTC CSATDRVDEQFF
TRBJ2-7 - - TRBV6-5 TGTGCCAGCAGTTACTCGAACAAGGGCAGGGCGGACGAGCAGTACTTC CASSYSNKGRADEQYF
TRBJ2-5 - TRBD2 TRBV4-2 TGTGCCAGCAGCCAAGAAGGTGCAGCGGGAAATCAAGAGACCCAGTACTTC CASSQEGAAGNQETQYF
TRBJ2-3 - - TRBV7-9 TGTGCCAGCAGCCCGCCTTGGATCCCAGATACGCAGTATTTT CASSPPWIPDTQYF
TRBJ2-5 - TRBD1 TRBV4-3 TGCGCCAGCAGCCAGAGGACAGGGCCGCAAGAGACCCAGTACTTC CASSQRTGPQETQYF
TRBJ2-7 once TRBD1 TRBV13 TGTGCCAGCAGCTCTCCCCGGACAGGGGCTAGTGACGAGCAGTACTTC CASSSPRTGASDEQYF
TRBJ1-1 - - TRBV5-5 TGTGCCAGCAGCGTCGTGGGGGGTGAAGCTTTCTTT CASSVVGGEAFF
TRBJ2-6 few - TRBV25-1 TGTGCCAGCAGTGAATCGGGGGCCTCCTCTGGGGCCAACGTCCTGACTTTC CASSESGASSGANVLTF
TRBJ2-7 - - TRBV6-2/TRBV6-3 TGTGCCAGCAGTTACTCGAAGCACAACCCAAATTACGAGCAGTACTTC CASSYSKHNPNYEQYF
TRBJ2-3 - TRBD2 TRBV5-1 TGCGCCAGCAGTCTAAAGCGGGAGCGTGCAGATACGCAGTATTTT CASSLKRERADTQYF
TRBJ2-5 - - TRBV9 TGTGCCAGCAGCGGCTCCCCTGGGGTGGCGAGAGAGACCCAGTACTTC CASSGSPGVARETQYF
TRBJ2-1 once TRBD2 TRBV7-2 TGTGCCAGCAGCTTAGGACTAGCTCCACGAGAGACCCAGTTCTTC CASSLGLAPRETQFF
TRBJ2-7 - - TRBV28 TGTGCCAGCATTTCAACAGGGCTTCTAGAGTACGAGCAGTACTTC CASISTGLLEYEQYF
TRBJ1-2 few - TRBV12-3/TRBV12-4 TGTGCCAGCAGTTTGGGGCAGGGGATCTTTTGGGGCTACACCTTC CASSLGQGIFWGYTF
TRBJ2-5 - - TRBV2 TGTGCCGCCATGGTACGATTTTTGGAGACCCAGTACTTC CAAMVRFLETQYF
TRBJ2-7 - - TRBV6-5 TGTGCCAGCAGTTACTCGATGGGTAGCTACGAGCAGTACTTC CASSYSMGSYEQYF
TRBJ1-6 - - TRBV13 TGTGCCAGCGGCTTACGGACGGTAGATTCACCCCTCCACTTT CASGLRTVDSPLHF
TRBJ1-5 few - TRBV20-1 TGCAGTGCTACCATTAGTTATAGCAATCAGCCCCAGCATTTT CSATISYSNQPQHF
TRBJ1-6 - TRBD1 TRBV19 TGTGCCAGTAGCATGGGGGACAGAAAAAATTCACCCCTCCACTTT CASSMGDRKNSPLHF
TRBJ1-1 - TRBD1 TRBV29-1 TGCAGCGTCGGGGACAGGGACACTGAAGCTTTCTTT CSVGDRDTEAFF
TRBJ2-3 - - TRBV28 TGTGCCAGCAGTTTATGGCGAGGGGGTACCACAGATACGCAGTATTTT CASSLWRGGTTDTQYF
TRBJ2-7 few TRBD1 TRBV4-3 TGCGCCAGCAGCCAAGATATCGGGACAGGGGGCATCTACGAGCAGTACTTC CASSQDIGTGGIYEQYF
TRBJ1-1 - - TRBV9 TGTGCCAGCAGCGTAGCCCCTCTAGGGTTTGCTTTCTTT CASSVAPLGFAFF
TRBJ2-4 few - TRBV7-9 TGTGCCAGCAGCCACGACACCCTTGGCAAAAACATTCAGTACTTC CASSHDTLGKNIQYF
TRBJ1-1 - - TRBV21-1 TGTGCCAGCAGCGCGACTGACAGGGGGCGGGCCGCTAACACTGAAGCTTTCTTT CASSATDRGRAANTEAFF
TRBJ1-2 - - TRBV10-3 TGTGCCATCAGTGATCGTTCGGATAACCCGGGACTATCCGGCTACACCTTC CAISDRSDNPGLSGYTF
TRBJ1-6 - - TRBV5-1 TGCGCCAGCAGCTCGACGGTGATGGGACGGTATAATTCACCCCTCCACTTT CASSSTVMGRYNSPLHF
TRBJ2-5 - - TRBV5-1 TGCGCCAGCAGCCGGAACGGTGTCAGGGTTCAAGAGACCCAGTACTTC CASSRNGVRVQETQYF
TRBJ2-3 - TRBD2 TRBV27 TGTGCCAGCAGTGGGACTAGCGGGGGCCCAGATACGCAGTATTTT CASSGTSGGPDTQYF
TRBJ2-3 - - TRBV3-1 TGTGCCAGCAGCCAAGACTCAGGGGCTGGCACAGATACGCAGTATTTT CASSQDSGAGTDTQYF
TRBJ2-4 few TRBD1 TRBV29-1 TGCAGCGTTGAACCGGACAGGGATGGGAAAAACATTCAGTACTTC CSVEPDRDGKNIQYF
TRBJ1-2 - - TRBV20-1 TGCAGTGCTAGCCTGGTGGAGGGGAAGGATGGCTACACCTTC CSASLVEGKDGYTF
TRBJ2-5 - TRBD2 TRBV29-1 TGCAGCGTTTCTAAGCGGGAGTCCGCGGTCTGGGGACAAGAGACCCAGTACTTC CSVSKRESAVWGQETQYF
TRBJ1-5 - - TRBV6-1 TGTGCCAGCAGTGCATCTGGGGTGAAGCAGCCCCAGCATTTT CASSASGVKQPQHF
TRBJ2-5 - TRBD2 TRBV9 TGTGCCAGCGGCGTAGGAACTAGCGGGAACCTTCGAGAGACCCAGTACTTC CASGVGTSGNLRETQYF
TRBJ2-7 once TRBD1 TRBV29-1 TGCAGCGTGGGGGACAGAGTCTCCTACGAGCAGTACTTC CSVGDRVSYEQYF
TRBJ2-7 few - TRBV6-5 TGTGCCAGCAGTTACTCCGGCACCGCTATGGAGCAGTACTTC CASSYSGTAMEQYF
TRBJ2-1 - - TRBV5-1 TGCGCCAGCAGCATGGGACAAGCCTCTGAGCAGTTCTTC CASSMGQASEQFF
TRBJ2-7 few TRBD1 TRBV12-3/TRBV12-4 TGTGCCAGCAGACAGGGACAGGGAAACTACGAGCAGTACTTC CASRQGQGNYEQYF
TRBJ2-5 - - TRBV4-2 TGTGCCAGCAGCCGGAGGAGGGTATCCCAAGAGACCCAGTACTTC CASSRRRVSQETQYF
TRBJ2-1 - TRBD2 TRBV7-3 TGTGCCAGCAGCTTAACGGTAGCGGGGGCCGTTAGCTCCTACAATGAGCAGTTCTTC CASSLTVAGAVSSYNEQFF
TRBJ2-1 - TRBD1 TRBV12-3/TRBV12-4 TGTGCCAGCAGTATACTAGGACAGGTGAATGAGCAGTTCTTC CASSILGQVNEQFF
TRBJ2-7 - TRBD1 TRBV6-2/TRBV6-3 TGTGCCAGCAGTTTGGACAGGGAGGCCTCCTACGAGCAGTACTTC CASSLDREASYEQYF